The 25 T cell receptor beta chains in this list originate from one sample, sequenced in a study of blood T cell repertoires in COVID-19. TCRdb keeps only in-frame clones here, not all; method: immunoSEQ multiplex PCR. Among about 150,000 clones listed, roughly 90% were seen once. The source material was peripheral blood. The receptors originated from a man between 18 and 29 years old with COVID-19, enrolled during active disease.

The chain carries TRBV9 and TRBJ2-1, with 8 bases fitting TRBD1. The J segment lost 0 bases and the V segment lost 4 bases, leaving 6 bases of the junction unmatched. This CDR3 region has 16 residues. Germline V CDR1 and CDR2: SGDLS, YYNGEE. The CDR3 DNA reads as TGTGCCAGCAGCCCGAGACAGGGGAGCTCCTACAATGAGCAGTTCTTC. Protein product: CASSPRQGSSYNEQFF.

As regards this clone: One junction end does not reproduce the germline sequence, and a read error may be involved. The V gene is TRBV19, the J gene TRBJ1-4; 9 nucleotides agree with TRBD1. There are 18 residues in the CDR3. From germline, CDR1 is LNHDA and CDR2 SQIVND (reference sequence). Here the CDR3 reads CASSTPPGQGRGNEKLLF. The CDR3 DNA reads TGTGCCAGTAGTACGCCCCCGGGACAGGGCCGTGGAAATGAAAAACTGCTTTTT.

In nucleotides, the CDR3 is TGCAGCGTTGACTATAGCTCCTACAATGAGCAGTTCTTC. Translation gives CSVDYSSYNEQFF. The gene calls are TRBV29-1 and TRBJ2-1; D remains unclear. The CDR3 sequence is 13 residues long. The V end lost 3 bases, the J end lost 0 bases, and 6 bases lay between the germline ends. Germline V lookup: CDR1 SQVTM, CDR2 ANQGSEA.

The chain joins TRBV6-2 or TRBV6-3 to TRBJ1-5; a weak D match, TRBD1 (6 bases). The ends were cut back, 0 bases at V and 5 bases at J, with 23 bases in the middle. Germline CDR1 reads MNHEY; CDR2 reads SVGEGT. The CDR3 covers 19 residues. Here the CDR3 reads CASSYSTSSLEGVHQPQHF. Written as DNA, the CDR3 is TGTGCCAGCAGTTACTCTACGTCTAGCCTTGAGGGGGTGCATCAGCCCCAGCATTTT.

The V gene is TRBV9, the J gene TRBJ2-1; D is possibly TRBD2 (6 bases). The V end was cut by 4 bases, the J end by 5 bases, with 16 bases between. The CDR3 has 15 amino acids. CDR1 is SGDLS and CDR2 is YYNGEE in the germline V gene. CDR3 bases: TGTGCCAGCAGCACGACCGGGACTCAAAACAATGAGCAGTTCTTC. It is translated as CASSTTGTQNNEQFF.

This clone has at least ten counts. This chain links TRBV2 with TRBJ2-5; 7 nucleotides align to TRBD1. Per the germline V gene, CDR1 is SNHLY and CDR2 is FYNNEI. This CDR3 contains 13 residues. V lost 4 bases and J lost 4; bases outside the gene matches: 3. The CDR3 DNA follows: TGTGCCAGCAGTGGAAACAGGGGAGAGACCCAGTACTTC. Protein product: CASSGNRGETQYF.

This clone was seen once. This chain links TRBV11-3 with TRBJ2-1; TRBD1 is a possible D gene (6 bases). The CDR3 has 17 residues. Trimming left V 5 bases short and J 4 bases short, with 21 bases between. CDR1 and CDR2 (germline): SGHNT, YENEEA. This CDR3 is CASSRGQLNQPYNEQFF. The CDR3 DNA sequence: TGTGCCAGCAGCCGCGGACAGCTCAACCAACCTTACAATGAGCAGTTCTTC. Full variable domain (remainder filled in from reference TRBV11-3 and TRBJ2-1): EAGVVQSPRYKIIEKKQPVAFWCNPISGHNTLYWYLQNLGQGPELLIRYENEEAVDDSQLPKDRFSAERLKGVDSTLKIQPAELGDSAVYLCASSRGQLNQPYNEQFFGPGTRLTVL.

This chain connects TRBV29-1 to TRBJ2-1; 7 bases are shared with TRBD2. V shed 0 bases and J 10 bases; nucleotides not matched to a gene: 12. The CDR3 totals 15 residues. CDR1 SQVTM and CDR2 ANQGSEA come from the germline V gene. CDR3: CSVEDGFWGLQEQFF. CDR3 DNA sequence: TGCAGCGTTGAAGATGGTTTTTGGGGACTACAAGAGCAGTTCTTC.

This chain connects TRBV7-6 to TRBJ2-1; 9 nucleotides line up with TRBD2. The CDR3 spans 15 residues. Germline V gene data show CDR1 as SGHVS and CDR2 as FNYEAQ. V shed 5 bases, J shed 3 bases, and the junction held 5 bases outside the gene matches. Here the CDR3 reads CASSALAGSYNEQFF. In DNA form, the CDR3 reads TGTGCCAGCAGCGCCCTAGCGGGAAGCTACAATGAGCAGTTCTTC.

Here the CDR3 DNA reads TGTGCCAGCACCTTCGGACTAGCGGGGTACGAGCAGTACTTC. Encoded protein: CASTFGLAGYEQYF. V gene TRBV7-2 combines with J gene TRBJ2-7; 12 bases are shared with TRBD2. Germline V gene sequence: CDR1 SGHTA, CDR2 FQGNSA. The length of the CDR3 is 14 residues. Trimming at V came to 7 bases and at J to 4 bases, leaving 5 bases not matched to a gene.

The chain has TRBV5-6 and TRBJ2-3; 10 nucleotides line up with TRBD2. Germline values: CDR1 SGHDT, CDR2 YYEEEE. V dropped 5 bases and J dropped 4; count of bases not matched to a gene: 10. The CDR3 is 16 residues long. CDR3 coding DNA: TGTGCCAGCAGTAGTGTCGGGACTAGCGTGTCAGATACGCAGTATTTT. Translating gives CASSSVGTSVSDTQYF.

This chain joins TRBV30 and TRBJ2-2; D gene uncertain. Per germline, CDR1 GTSNPN and CDR2 SVGIG (reference sequence). With 2 bases removed from V and 7 bases from J, the gap between germline ends came to 11 bases. CDR3 length equals 13 residues. The CDR3 sequence is CAWSPLSIGELFF. CDR3 DNA: TGTGCCTGGAGTCCCCTAAGTATCGGGGAGCTGTTTTTT.

CDR3 loop: CASSYRLAGDYTGELFF. CDR3 sequence (DNA): TGTGCCAGCAGCTACCGACTAGCGGGAGACTATACCGGGGAGCTGTTTTTT. This rearrangement joins TRBV7-6 to TRBJ2-2, with TRBD2 matching over 12 bases. V lost 4 bases, J lost 5 bases, and 8 bases stayed unmatched. Germline CDR1 SGHVS, CDR2 FNYEAQ. The CDR3 length is 17 residues. Supplemented by reference TRBV7-6 and TRBJ2-2, the full variable domain reads GAGVSQSPRYKVTKRGQDVALRCDPISGHVSLYWYRQALGQGPEFLTYFNYEAQQDKSGLPNDRFSAERPEGSISTLTIQRTEQRDSAMYRCASSYRLAGDYTGELFFGEGSRLTVL.

CDR3 bases: TGTGCCAGCAGCGGGACAGGGATGTACGAGCAGTACTTC. This sequence encodes CASSGTGMYEQYF. The chain recombines TRBV9 with TRBJ2-7; TRBD1 matches at 8 bases. Germline V gene data show CDR1 as SGDLS and CDR2 as YYNGEE. J was trimmed by 4 bases and V by 3 bases; bases with no gene match: 3. The CDR3 sequence is 13 residues long.

The rearrangement uses TRBV19 and TRBJ2-7, with D possibly TRBD1 on 6 matching bases. The CDR3 is 14 amino acids. Trimming cost V 2 bases and J 2 bases, with 10 bases left between them. CDR1 and CDR2 from the germline V gene are LNHDA and SQIVND (reference sequence). CDR3 amino acids: CASSIRTATYEQYF. CDR3 sequence (DNA): TGTGCCAGTAGTATAAGGACAGCTACCTACGAGCAGTACTTC.

V is TRBV29-1 and J is TRBJ1-2; D perhaps matches TRBD1 (5 bases). The CDR3 is 13 amino acids. V was shortened by 2 bases and J by 7 bases, with 14 bases between the two germline ends. Germline assignment: CDR1 SQVTM and CDR2 ANQGSEA. This CDR3 reads CSVELSGLAGYTF. The CDR3 DNA is TGCAGCGTTGAACTTTCAGGGCTGGCTGGCTACACCTTC.

The chain links TRBV20-1 to TRBJ1-5; 9 nucleotides match TRBD1. The CDR3 totals 13 residues. J was trimmed by 10 bases and V by 3 bases; bases with no gene match: 7. The germline gives CDR1 DFQATT, CDR2 SNEGSKA (reference sequence). The CDR3 coding sequence is TGCAGTGCTAGTACAGGGGGCGACGGTCCCCAGCATTTT. Encoded protein: CSASTGGDGPQHF.

The chain joins TRBV6-5 to TRBJ1-1; TRBD1 might be the D (6 bases). The CDR3 consists of 15 residues. Germline assignment: CDR1 MNHEY and CDR2 SVGAGI. V shed 2 bases and J shed 0 bases, with 10 bases lying between them. CDR3 sequence: CASSYGAGVNTEAFF. The CDR3, as DNA: TGTGCCAGCAGTTACGGGGCAGGGGTGAACACTGAAGCTTTCTTT.

V usage is TRBV4-1 and J usage is TRBJ1-2, with 7 bases lining up with TRBD1. CDR3 length: 15 residues. Trimming removed 0 bases from V and 8 bases from J; junction bases left unmatched: 9. Germline-derived CDR1 and CDR2 are MGHRA and YSYEKL. CDR3 sequence: CASSQDLVQGRGYTF. CDR3 DNA: TGCGCCAGCAGCCAAGACCTCGTACAGGGGAGAGGCTACACCTTC.

The J gene is TRBJ2-7, the V gene TRBV3-1 (or the pseudogene TRBV3-2); TRBD1 aligns across 9 bases. The CDR3 contains 15 residues. V shed 4 bases and J 1 base; nucleotides not matched to a gene: 5. CDR1 is LGHDT and CDR2 is YNNKEL in the germline V gene (reference sequence). CDR3 in DNA: TGTGCCAGCAGCCCCGGGACAGGGTTGTCCTACGAGCAGTACTTC. Residues: CASSPGTGLSYEQYF.

The rearrangement joins TRBV28 to TRBJ2-7; TRBD1 might be the D (6 bases). The germline V gene has CDR1 MDHEN and CDR2 SYDVKM. The CDR3 covers 15 residues. V dropped 4 bases and J dropped 0 bases, with 13 bases sitting between them. The CDR3 protein is CASSSQGSPSYEQYF. CDR3 DNA sequence: TGTGCCAGCAGTTCCCAGGGGTCCCCCTCCTACGAGCAGTACTTC.

This chain uses TRBV29-1 with TRBJ1-1; TRBD1 matches 7 bases. The CDR3 covers 14 residues. CDR1 is SQVTM and CDR2 is ANQGSEA in the germline V gene. V gave up 6 bases and J gave up 5 bases; unmatched junction bases: 12. CDR3 in amino acids: CSVRGRQGKTEAFF. CDR3 DNA: TGCAGCGTCCGAGGGAGACAGGGAAAAACTGAAGCTTTCTTT.

The chain is built from TRBV7-9 and TRBJ1-2; 8 nucleotides agree with TRBD1. The CDR3 length is 17 residues. Germline trimming cut 2 bases from V and 6 bases from J; bases unmatched to any gene: 14. Looked up from germline, CDR1 is SEHNR and CDR2 is FQNEAQ (reference sequence). CDR3 bases: TGTGCCAGCAGCTTACGGGCAGGGGGCGCGTATGTCCATGGCTACACCTTC. Protein product: CASSLRAGGAYVHGYTF.

The rearrangement joins TRBV28 to TRBJ2-1; no clear D. Trimming removed 6 bases from V and 3 bases from J, with 15 bases in between. The germline CDR1 and CDR2 sequences are MDHEN and SYDVKM. This CDR3 is 15 amino acids long. This CDR3 is CASSPGSVYYNEQFF. CDR3 in DNA: TGTGCCAGCAGCCCCGGGTCAGTGTACTACAATGAGCAGTTCTTC.

The J gene is TRBJ1-5, the V gene TRBV28; D is ambiguous. The germline V gene has CDR1 MDHEN and CDR2 SYDVKM. V lost 2 bases to trimming and J lost 9 bases, with 5 bases between them. The CDR3 has 11 amino acids. The chain's CDR3 is CASSLAGPQHF. The CDR3 bases are TGTGCCAGCAGTTTAGCAGGGCCCCAGCATTTT.